The 6 T cell receptor beta chains below come from one sample, sequenced in a study of shared clonotypes between healthy human individuals. The data were produced by immunoSEQ multiplex PCR, yet TCRdb's version contains in-frame clones alone and is incomplete. The sample contains about 2.3 million clones, just over 90% of which appear only once. Material: naive CD4+ T cells from PBMCs. Documented subset: CD45RA+ positively selected. These receptors originate from a man aged 18 to 29 in good health. Some clones in this sample may be carry-over from other donors' samples.

The chain carries TRBV5-1 and TRBJ2-5, with 7 bases that match TRBD1. Germline-derived CDR1 and CDR2 are SGHRS and YFSETQ. The length of the CDR3 is 15 residues. J was trimmed by 4 bases and V by 4 bases; bases with no gene match: 10. CDR3 coding DNA: TGCGCCAGCAGCGATGGGACAGCTGTGGGAGAGACCCAGTACTTC. It yields the protein CASSDGTAVGETQYF.

Notes on this clone: A junction boundary mismatches the germline segment, possibly from a read error. This chain links TRBV7-2 with TRBJ2-7; tentative D call: TRBD1 (6 bases). CDR1 is SGHTA and CDR2 is FQGNSA in the germline V gene. This CDR3 is 12 amino acids long. This CDR3 is CASSFPQGKQYF. The CDR3 DNA is TGCGCCAGCAGCTTTCCCCAGGGGAAGCAGTACTTC.

The V and J genes are TRBV4-2 and TRBJ1-2; D remains ambiguous. The CDR3 has 15 residues. Trimming took 1 base from V and 4 from J, leaving 13 bases between them. Germline CDR1 reads LGHNA; CDR2 reads YNFKEQ. CDR3 in amino acids: CASSQVNTPIYGYTF. DNA for the CDR3: TGTGCCAGCAGCCAAGTGAACACCCCAATCTATGGCTACACCTTC.

The CDR3 loop reads CAQDSSGANVLTF. In nucleotides, the CDR3 is TGTGCCCAGGACAGCTCTGGGGCCAACGTCCTGACTTTC. The chain couples TRBV30 to TRBJ2-6; D possibly corresponds to TRBD1 (6 bases). The CDR3 has 13 amino acids. V was pared by 8 bases and J by 0 bases, with 8 bases between. CDR1 GTSNPN and CDR2 SVGIG come from the germline V gene (reference sequence).

The chain joins TRBV11-3 to TRBJ2-1, with 8 bases identical to TRBD2. Germline values: CDR1 SGHNT, CDR2 YENEEA. Germline trimming cut 5 bases from V and 9 bases from J; bases unmatched to any gene: 15. The CDR3 consists of 16 residues. CDR3 sequence reads: CASSPGTSGIQFEQFF. The CDR3 DNA reads as TGTGCCAGCAGCCCGGGAACTAGCGGAATACAATTTGAGCAGTTCTTC.

This chain uses TRBV15 with TRBJ1-3, with a tentative D call TRBD1 (5 bases). The germline V and J ends were trimmed by 3 bases and 3 bases, with 6 bases remaining between them. This CDR3 has 13 residues. The germline gives CDR1 LNHNV, CDR2 YYDKDF (reference sequence). CDR3 sequence reads: CATSRDIGNTIYF. DNA for the CDR3: TGTGCCACCAGCAGGGACATTGGAAACACCATATATTTT.